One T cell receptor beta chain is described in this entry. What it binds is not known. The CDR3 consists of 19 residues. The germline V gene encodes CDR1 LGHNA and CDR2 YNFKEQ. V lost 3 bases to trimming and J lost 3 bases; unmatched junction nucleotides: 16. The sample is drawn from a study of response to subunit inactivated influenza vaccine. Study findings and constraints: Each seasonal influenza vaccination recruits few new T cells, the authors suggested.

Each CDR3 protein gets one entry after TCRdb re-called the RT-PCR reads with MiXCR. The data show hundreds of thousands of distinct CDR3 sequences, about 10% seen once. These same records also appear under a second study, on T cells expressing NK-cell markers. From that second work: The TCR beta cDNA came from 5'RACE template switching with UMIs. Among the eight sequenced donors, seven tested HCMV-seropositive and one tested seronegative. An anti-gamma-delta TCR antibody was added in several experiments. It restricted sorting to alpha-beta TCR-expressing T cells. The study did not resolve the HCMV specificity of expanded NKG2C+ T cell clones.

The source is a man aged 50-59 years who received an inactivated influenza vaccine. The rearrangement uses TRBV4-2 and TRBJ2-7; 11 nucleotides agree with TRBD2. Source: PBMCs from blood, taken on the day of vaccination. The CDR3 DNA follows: TGTGCCAGCAGCCACCGCGCGGGGGACGGGACTAGCGGATTCTACGAGCAGTACTTC. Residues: CASSHRAGDGTSGFYEQYF.